Listed below are T cell receptor beta chains from one sample, sequenced in a study of shared T cell receptors in the human thymus. Profiling relied on immunoSEQ multiplex PCR, and the TCRdb table lists in-frame clones only, not all of them. The data contain roughly 500,000 clones, around 78% of them singletons. These same data were also listed under a study on human thymus T cells.

Material: thymocytes. Receptors originate from a boy younger than two with a congenital heart defect. Both conserved end residues are part of each CDR3. D genes are given only for firm matches. Not every row has a clone size; where given, it reads once, few, many or a size class.

CDR3aa: CASSPPLRQGADTGELFF
CDR3nt: TGTGCCAGCAGCCCACCCTTGCGACAGGGGGCGGACACCGGGGAGCTGTTTTTT
d_gene: TRBD1
j_gene: TRBJ2-2
abundance: .
v_gene: TRBV14

CDR3aa: CASSPRVVTSGRQETQYF
CDR3nt: TGCGCCAGCAGCCCGAGGGTTGTGACTAGCGGGCGACAAGAGACCCAGTACTTC
d_gene: TRBD2
j_gene: TRBJ2-5
abundance: .
v_gene: TRBV4-1

CDR3aa: CASIDEANYGYAF
CDR3nt: TGTGCCAGCATCGACGAGGCTAACTATGGCTACGCCTTC
d_gene: .
j_gene: TRBJ1-2
abundance: .
v_gene: TRBV9

CDR3aa: CASSPGEVLIEAFF
CDR3nt: TGTGCCAGCAGCCCGGGGGAGGTCTTGATTGAAGCTTTCTTT
d_gene: .
j_gene: TRBJ1-1
abundance: .
v_gene: TRBV6-5

CDR3aa: CASSVDTSGSTGELFF
CDR3nt: TGTGCCAGCAGCGTAGACACTAGCGGTAGCACCGGGGAGCTGTTTTTT
d_gene: TRBD2
j_gene: TRBJ2-2
abundance: .
v_gene: TRBV9

CDR3aa: CASSQGPGTGSSYEQYF
CDR3nt: TGTGCCAGCAGCCAAGGCCCCGGGACAGGGAGCTCCTACGAGCAGTACTTC
d_gene: TRBD1
j_gene: TRBJ2-7
abundance: .
v_gene: TRBV7-6

CDR3aa: CATSTGGPYEQYF
CDR3nt: TGTGCTACATCAACAGGGGGGCCCTACGAGCAGTACTTC
d_gene: TRBD1
j_gene: TRBJ2-7
abundance: .
v_gene: TRBV19

CDR3aa: CASSSHRLYEQYF
CDR3nt: TGTGCCAGCAGCTCCCACAGGCTCTACGAGCAGTACTTC
d_gene: .
j_gene: TRBJ2-7
abundance: .
v_gene: TRBV4-2

CDR3aa: CASGLSGLAGERSLDSYNEQFF
CDR3nt: TGTGCCAGCGGCCTATCGGGACTAGCGGGAGAGAGGTCTTTGGACTCCTACAATGAGCAGTTCTTC
d_gene: TRBD2
j_gene: TRBJ2-1
abundance: .
v_gene: TRBV27

CDR3aa: CASSPKHTPRTSGMGSEQYF
CDR3nt: TGTGCCAGCAGTCCAAAACACACTCCGAGAACTAGCGGGATGGGCAGCGAGCAGTACTTC
d_gene: TRBD2
j_gene: TRBJ2-7
abundance: few
v_gene: TRBV2

CDR3aa: CASSPARGKDEAFF
CDR3nt: TGTGCCAGCAGCCCCGCGCGGGGGAAGGATGAAGCTTTCTTT
d_gene: .
j_gene: TRBJ1-1
abundance: .
v_gene: TRBV5-6

CDR3aa: CASSQDRQGYEQYF
CDR3nt: TGCGCCAGCAGCCAAGATCGGCAGGGATACGAGCAGTACTTC
d_gene: .
j_gene: TRBJ2-7
abundance: .
v_gene: TRBV4-1

CDR3aa: CASRRPGGGNQPQHF
CDR3nt: TGTGCCAGCAGACGCCCGGGGGGCGGCAATCAGCCCCAGCATTTT
d_gene: .
j_gene: TRBJ1-5
abundance: .
v_gene: TRBV6-1

CDR3aa: CATKTGTSFYNEQFF
CDR3nt: TGTGCCACCAAGACCGGGACTAGTTTCTACAATGAGCAGTTCTTC
d_gene: TRBD2
j_gene: TRBJ2-1
abundance: few
v_gene: TRBV28

CDR3aa: CASSQERGQFLAHATQYF
CDR3nt: TGCGCCAGCAGCCAAGAAAGGGGGCAATTCCTTGCACATGCAACGCAGTATTTT
d_gene: TRBD1
j_gene: TRBJ2-3
abundance: .
v_gene: TRBV4-1

CDR3aa: CATLGSGGTTDTQYF
CDR3nt: TGTGCCACCCTGGGTAGCGGGGGTACCACAGATACGCAGTATTTT
d_gene: TRBD2
j_gene: TRBJ2-3
abundance: .
v_gene: TRBV19

CDR3aa: CATSRDPGGLNTEAFF
CDR3nt: TGTGCCACCAGCAGAGATCCGGGGGGTCTGAACACTGAAGCTTTCTTT
d_gene: .
j_gene: TRBJ1-1
abundance: .
v_gene: TRBV15

CDR3aa: CASSNRTGSLRGYTF
CDR3nt: TGTGCCAGCAGCAACCGGACAGGGTCCCTGAGGGGCTACACCTTC
d_gene: TRBD1
j_gene: TRBJ1-2
abundance: .
v_gene: TRBV28

CDR3aa: CSANSSAEAFF
CDR3nt: TGCAGTGCAAATTCCAGCGCTGAAGCTTTCTTT
d_gene: .
j_gene: TRBJ1-1
abundance: .
v_gene: TRBV20-1

CDR3aa: CASSLYRDTAGGNEQFF
CDR3nt: TGTGCCAGCAGCCTATACAGGGACACAGCGGGAGGAAATGAGCAGTTCTTC
d_gene: TRBD2
j_gene: TRBJ2-1
abundance: .
v_gene: TRBV7-2